What follows describes a single TCR beta chain. As yet, its antigen is unknown. TCRdb itself ran the reads through MiXCR, one entry per CDR3 protein. Here the sample spans hundreds of thousands of distinct CDR3 sequences, 40% to 50% being singletons. After removal of 7 bases from V and 4 bases from J, the junction contained 14 bases not matched to a gene. Looked up from germline, CDR1 is LNHNV and CDR2 is YYDKDF (reference sequence). The CDR3 contains 16 residues. This record comes from a study of T cell repertoires in cytomegalovirus infection. Overall study results and limits: Dominating the ex vivo response were TCR beta clonotypes that were CMV-specific and HLA-C-restricted.

Sample: cultured PBMCs, taken from culture after CMV antigen stimulation. The origin of this receptor is a human donor in good health (CMV status not recorded). Some clones in this sample may be carry-over from other donors' samples. The J gene is TRBJ1-1, the V gene TRBV15; 8 bases align to TRBD1. In nucleotides, the CDR3 is TGTGCCACCACCAGGGGTAATTCAGGGGGCATCACTGAAGCTTTCTTT. Amino acid sequence: CATTRGNSGGITEAFF.